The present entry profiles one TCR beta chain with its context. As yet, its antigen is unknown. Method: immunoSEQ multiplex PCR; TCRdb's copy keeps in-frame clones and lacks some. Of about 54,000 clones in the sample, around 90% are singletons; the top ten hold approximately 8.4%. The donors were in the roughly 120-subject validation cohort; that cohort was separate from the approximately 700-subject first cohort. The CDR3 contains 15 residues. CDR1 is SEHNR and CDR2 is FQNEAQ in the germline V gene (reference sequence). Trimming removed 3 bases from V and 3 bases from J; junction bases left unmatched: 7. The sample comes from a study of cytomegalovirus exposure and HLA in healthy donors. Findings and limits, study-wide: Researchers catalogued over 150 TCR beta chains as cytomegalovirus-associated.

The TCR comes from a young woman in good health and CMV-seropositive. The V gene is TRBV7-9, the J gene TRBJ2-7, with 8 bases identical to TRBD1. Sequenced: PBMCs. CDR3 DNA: TGTGCCAGCAGCTTTACCCGGACAGGGTTCTACGAGCAGTACTTC. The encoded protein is CASSFTRTGFYEQYF.